The clone carrying this T cell receptor (beta chain) has more than one count but fewer than ten. Assay used: immunoSEQ multiplex PCR; TCRdb lists only in-frame clones, some missing. Among a few hundred thousand clones listed, 91% were seen once. The germline V gene has CDR1 MNHEY and CDR2 SVGAGI. Trimming stripped 6 bases from V and 8 bases from J, with 14 bases between. The CDR3 runs to 13 residues. This record belongs to a study of blood T cell repertoires in COVID-19. Overall study context: In each case, the material was cDNA or gDNA derived from T cells, B-cell-depleted T cells, or PBMCs.

Each exposed participant met a COVID-19 case in the 2 weeks preceding study entry. The sequenced material came from PBMCs or T cells enriched from blood (not recorded which). The receptor was derived from a woman aged 40 to 50 who had been exposed to COVID-19. This chain connects TRBV6-5 to TRBJ1-3; D is unclear. The CDR3 loop reads CASRRGGGDTIYF. CDR3 sequence (DNA): TGTGCCAGCAGGCGGGGTGGCGGTGACACCATATATTTT.